The clone carrying this T cell receptor beta chain was picked up a small number of times. What it binds is unknown. The sample belongs to a study of T cells after yellow fever vaccination. Trimming shortened V by 6 bases and J by 3 bases, and 15 bases separated the two germline ends. The CDR3 sequence is 13 residues long. The germline CDR1 and CDR2 sequences are DFQATT and SNEGSKA (reference sequence). Study outcomes and limitations: The study noted that FACS-sorted repertoires could contain abundant clonotypes contaminating from the bulk population.

TCRdb passed the 5' RACE reads through MiXCR, listing each CDR3 protein once. Among some 500,000 distinct CDR3 sequences listed, roughly 14% were seen once. The sample in question was PBMCs, obtained on the day of the yellow fever booster vaccination. The clonotype comes from a man under 40 who received the YFV17D yellow fever vaccine. The gene calls are TRBV20-1 and TRBJ2-7, with D perhaps assigned TRBD1 or TRBD2 (5 bases each). The DNA of the CDR3 is TGCAGTGCAAAGACCGGGACGAACTACGAGCAGTACTTC. This translates into CSAKTGTNYEQYF.